The 16 T cell receptor beta chains listed next were all sequenced from one sample in a study of human T cells and chemical hapten exposure. This sample's time point: patch test 1, 2 weeks after DPC sensitization. Treatment meaning: therapeutic diphenylcyclopropenone sensitization with weekly scalp DPC. Using its own MiXCR run on the RACE reads, TCRdb lists one record per CDR3 protein. The table has roughly 180,000 distinct CDR3 sequences, about a fifth seen once. Sequenced here: whole blood, sampled in connection with sensitization to the hapten diphenylcyclopropenone (DPC). These TCRs come from a woman aged 50 to 60 with alopecia areata. Some clones in this sample may be carry-over from other donors' samples.

This rearrangement joins TRBV20-1 to TRBJ1-4, with D possibly matching TRBD1 (6 bases). In germline, CDR1 is DFQATT, CDR2 SNEGSKA (reference sequence). The V end lost 5 bases, the J end lost 8 bases, and 21 bases lay between the germline ends. The CDR3 contains 15 residues. The CDR3 spells CSAQDGGKGEEKLFF. As DNA, the CDR3 is TGCAGTGCTCAAGATGGGGGCAAGGGGGAAGAAAAACTGTTTTTT.

The rearrangement uses TRBV6-9 and TRBJ2-3, with no clear D. The CDR3 loop spans 15 amino acids. CDR1 MNHGY and CDR2 SVAAGI come from the germline V gene. Trimming removed 8 bases from V and 2 bases from J, with 17 bases in between. CDR3 nucleotides: TGTGCCAGCCCTAAACGACGGGTCCCCACAGATACGCAGTATTTT. The encoded protein is CASPKRRVPTDTQYF.

This clonotype was counted only a few times. This chain links TRBV15 with TRBJ2-6; perhaps TRBD1 as D (5 bases). The V and J ends lost 0 bases and 4 bases respectively, with 7 bases between them. Germline lookup yields CDR1 LNHNV and CDR2 YYDKDF (reference sequence). CDR3 size: 15 residues. The CDR3 bases are TGTGCCACCAGCAGAGACAGGGCCGGGGCCAACGTCCTGACTTTC. Protein: CATSRDRAGANVLTF.

This clonotype appeared a few times. CDR3 in amino acids: CASSVTGGRNYGYTF. Written as DNA, the CDR3 is TGTGCCAGCAGCGTTACAGGGGGCCGAAACTATGGCTACACCTTC. The genes are TRBV9 and TRBJ1-2; 9 bases map to TRBD1. The V segment lost 2 bases and the J segment 2 bases; nucleotides outside the gene matches: 4. CDR1 and CDR2 (germline): SGDLS, YYNGEE. This CDR3 is built from 15 residues.

The chain has TRBV9 and TRBJ2-7; TRBD2 matches 12 bases. Germline CDR1 reads SGDLS; CDR2 reads YYNGEE. V dropped 0 bases and J dropped 4; count of bases not matched to a gene: 2. The CDR3 is 15 residues long. CDR3 amino acids: CASSVGGTSGYEQYF. The CDR3 nucleotides are TGTGCCAGCAGCGTAGGAGGGACTAGCGGGTACGAGCAGTACTTC.

V gene TRBV6-1 combines with J gene TRBJ1-1; D may be TRBD1 (5 bases). With 11 bases removed from V and 6 bases from J, the gap between germline ends came to 19 bases. Per germline, CDR1 MNHNS and CDR2 SASEGT. There are 13 residues in the CDR3. The CDR3 sequence: CAGGRAGMSEAFF. The CDR3, as DNA: TGTGCCGGGGGACGTGCGGGAATGTCTGAAGCTTTCTTT.

This clonotype came up many times. V gene TRBV2 combines with J gene TRBJ2-5; D is ambiguous. The germline gives CDR1 SNHLY, CDR2 FYNNEI. This CDR3 has 13 residues. V was trimmed by 5 bases and J by 0 bases, leaving 7 bases between them. The CDR3 nucleotides are TGTGCCAGCAGTCTGTGGGACCAAGAGACCCAGTACTTC. Amino acids: CASSLWDQETQYF.

This sequence joins TRBV18 and TRBJ2-1; maybe TRBD1 (5 bases). Per germline, CDR1 KGHSH and CDR2 LQKENI. The CDR3 contains 14 residues. Trimming shortened V by 4 bases and J by 2 bases, and 9 bases separated the two germline ends. The CDR3 is CASSQGSAYNEQFF. CDR3 DNA sequence: TGTGCCAGCTCACAGGGGTCCGCCTACAATGAGCAGTTCTTC. Filled out from reference TRBV18 and TRBJ2-1, the complete variable domain reads NAGVMQNPRHLVRRRGQEARLRCSPMKGHSHVYWYRQLPEEGLKFMVYLQKENIIDESGMPKERFSAEFPKEGPSILRIQQVVRGDSAAYFCASSQGSAYNEQFFGPGTRLTVL.

V is TRBV20-1 and J is TRBJ2-5; D not certain. The CDR3 has 12 residues. Germline CDR1 is DFQATT and CDR2 is SNEGSKA (reference sequence). The V and J ends lost 6 bases and 1 base respectively, with 9 bases between them. The CDR3 DNA reads TGCAGTGCAGAAAGACTCCAAGAGACCCAGTACTTC. It yields the protein CSAERLQETQYF.

In its sample, this clonotype was seen a few times. The rearrangement joins TRBV3-1 to TRBJ1-1; D unclear. V dropped 0 bases and J dropped 4 bases, with 9 bases sitting between them. In germline, CDR1 is LGHDT, CDR2 YNNKEL (reference sequence). The CDR3 runs 14 residues. This CDR3 reads CASSQEWGSTEAFF. The CDR3, as DNA: TGTGCCAGCAGCCAAGAATGGGGATCCACTGAAGCTTTCTTT.

The V gene is TRBV2, the J gene TRBJ1-6, with 7 bases aligning to TRBD1. Germline assignment: CDR1 SNHLY and CDR2 FYNNEI. The CDR3 consists of 16 residues. V dropped 5 bases and J dropped 5; count of bases not matched to a gene: 9. This CDR3 is CASSYRDSENNSPLHF. The CDR3 DNA follows: TGTGCCAGCAGTTATCGGGACAGTGAAAATAATTCACCCCTCCACTTT.

This clonotype has just a few counts. The chain uses TRBV6-5 and TRBJ2-7; D is possibly TRBD1 (6 bases). V lost 7 bases, J lost 2 bases, and 15 bases lay in between. This CDR3 contains 14 residues. Germline CDR1 MNHEY, CDR2 SVGAGI. In DNA, the CDR3 is TGTGCCAGCACCCCACAGGGAATTCCCTACGAGCAGTACTTC. Translation gives CASTPQGIPYEQYF.

This rearrangement joins TRBV20-1 to TRBJ2-3; TRBD2 matches at 8 bases. The germline V gene encodes CDR1 DFQATT and CDR2 SNEGSKA (reference sequence). The CDR3 consists of 15 residues. Trimming took 5 bases from V and 0 from J; bases not matched to a gene: 7. The CDR3 DNA reads as TGCAGTGCTCTCCAGCCTAGCGGGAGCACAGATACGCAGTATTTT. This codes for CSALQPSGSTDTQYF.

The V and J genes are TRBV20-1 and TRBJ2-5; D perhaps matches TRBD2 (5 bases). The CDR3 consists of 15 residues. Trimming shortened V by 3 bases and J by 1 base, and 15 bases separated the two germline ends. Germline loops: CDR1 DFQATT, CDR2 SNEGSKA (reference sequence). The CDR3 DNA reads as TGCAGTGCTAGGGTCCTGGCGGGTAGCCAAGAGACCCAGTACTTC. This sequence encodes CSARVLAGSQETQYF.

In its sample, this clonotype is medium-sized. V gene TRBV29-1 combines with J gene TRBJ1-1, with TRBD1 as a possible D gene (5 bases). This CDR3 has 11 residues. CDR1 is SQVTM, CDR2 ANQGSEA, per germline. Trimming shortened V by 7 bases and J by 6 bases, and 12 bases separated the two germline ends. The CDR3 is CSGGWDAEAFF. DNA for the CDR3: TGCAGCGGGGGGTGGGATGCTGAAGCTTTCTTT. Full variable domain (rest looked up from reference TRBV29-1 and TRBJ1-1): SAVISQKPSRDICQRGTSLTIQCQVDSQVTMMFWYRQQPGQSLTLIATANQGSEATYESGFVIDKFPISRPNLTFSTLTVSNMSPEDSSIYLCSGGWDAEAFFGQGTRLTVV.

The V gene is TRBV6-1, the J gene TRBJ1-3; no clear D. The length of the CDR3 is 16 residues. In germline, CDR1 is MNHNS, CDR2 SASEGT. V was shortened by 5 bases and J by 0 bases, with 14 bases between the two germline ends. The CDR3, as DNA: TGTGCCAGCAGTCGAGGGCCAGGCGACTCTGGAAACACCATATATTTT. Protein product: CASSRGPGDSGNTIYF.